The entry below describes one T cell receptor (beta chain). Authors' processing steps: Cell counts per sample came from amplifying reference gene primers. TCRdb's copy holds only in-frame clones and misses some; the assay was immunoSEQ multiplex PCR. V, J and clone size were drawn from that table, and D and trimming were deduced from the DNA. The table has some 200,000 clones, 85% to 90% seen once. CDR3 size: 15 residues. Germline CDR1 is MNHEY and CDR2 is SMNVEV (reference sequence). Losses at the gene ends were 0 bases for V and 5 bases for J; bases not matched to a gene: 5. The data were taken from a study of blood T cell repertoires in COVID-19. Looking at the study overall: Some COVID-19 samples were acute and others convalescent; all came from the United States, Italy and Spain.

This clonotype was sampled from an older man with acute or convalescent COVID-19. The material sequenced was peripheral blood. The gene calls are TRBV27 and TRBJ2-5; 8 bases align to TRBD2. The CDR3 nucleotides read TGTGCCAGCAGTTTATCCGGGAGGGCCGGGGAGACCCAGTACTTC. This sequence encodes CASSLSGRAGETQYF.